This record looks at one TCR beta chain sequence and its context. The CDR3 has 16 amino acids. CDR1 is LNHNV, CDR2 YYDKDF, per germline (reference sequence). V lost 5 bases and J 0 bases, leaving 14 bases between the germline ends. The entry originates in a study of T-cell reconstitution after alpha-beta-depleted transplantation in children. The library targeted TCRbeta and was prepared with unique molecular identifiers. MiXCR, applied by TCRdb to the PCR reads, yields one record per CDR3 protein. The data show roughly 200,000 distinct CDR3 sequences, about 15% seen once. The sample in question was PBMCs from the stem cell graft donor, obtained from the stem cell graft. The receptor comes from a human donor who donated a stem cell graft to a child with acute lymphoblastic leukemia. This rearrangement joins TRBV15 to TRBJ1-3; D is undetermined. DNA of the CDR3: TGTGCCACCAGCCGAGCATACATGGGCTCTGGAAACACCATATATTTT. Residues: CATSRAYMGSGNTIYF.